The 2 T cell receptor beta chains presented below share a single source sample, sequenced in a study of T cells in Graves' hyperthyroidism and ophthalmopathy. RNA transcripts served as the template for amplifying TCR beta CDR3 regions. Using the HTBI primer set, a first-round RT-PCR was run on the TCR CDR3. TCRdb reprocessed the multiplex PCR reads via MiXCR and lists one record per CDR3 protein. The data show hundreds of thousands of distinct CDR3 sequences, with 46% seen just once and 8.2% held by the top ten. The sequenced sample consisted of peripheral blood or thyroid tissue (not recorded which). Receptors originate from a woman aged 18-29 years with Graves' hyperthyroidism.

This clonotype was counted ten times or more. This chain uses TRBV7-8 with TRBJ2-7, with D unresolved. Trimming left V 7 bases short and J 1 base short, with 5 bases between. Per the germline V gene, CDR1 is SGHVS and CDR2 is FQNEAQ. The CDR3 sequence is 11 residues long. CDR3 in DNA: TGTGCCAGCAAACATTCCTACGAGCAGTACTTC. Translating it yields CASKHSYEQYF.

The chain carries TRBV7-9 and TRBJ2-5, with 7 positions matching TRBD2. The trim removed 3 bases at V and 7 bases at J, leaving 8 bases unmatched. Germline V gives CDR1 SEHNR, CDR2 FQNEAQ (reference sequence). There are 14 residues in the CDR3. CDR3: CASSLLSSGRTQYF. CDR3 nucleotides: TGTGCCAGCAGCTTGCTGTCTAGCGGCCGGACCCAGTACTTC. The full variable domain, rest sourced from reference TRBV7-9 and TRBJ2-5, is DTGVSQNPRHKITKRGQNVTFRCDPISEHNRLYWYRQTLGQGPEFLTYFQNEAQLEKSRLLSDRFSAERPKGSFSTLEIQRTEQGDSAMYLCASSLLSSGRTQYFGPGTRLLVL.